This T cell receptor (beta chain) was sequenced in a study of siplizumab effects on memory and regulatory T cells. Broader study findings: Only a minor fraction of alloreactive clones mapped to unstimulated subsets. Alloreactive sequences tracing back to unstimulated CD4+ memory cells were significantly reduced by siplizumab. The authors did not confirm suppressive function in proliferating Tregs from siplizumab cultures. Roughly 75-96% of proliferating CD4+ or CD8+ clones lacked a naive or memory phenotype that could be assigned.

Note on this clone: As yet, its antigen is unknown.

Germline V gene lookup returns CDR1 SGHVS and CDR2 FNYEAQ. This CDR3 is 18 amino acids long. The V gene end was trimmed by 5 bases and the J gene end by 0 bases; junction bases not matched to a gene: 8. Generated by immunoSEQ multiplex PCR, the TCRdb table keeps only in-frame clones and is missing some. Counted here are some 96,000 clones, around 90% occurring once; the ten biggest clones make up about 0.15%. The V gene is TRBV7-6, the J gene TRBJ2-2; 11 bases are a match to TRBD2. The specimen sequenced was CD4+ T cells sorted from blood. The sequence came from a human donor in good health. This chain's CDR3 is CASSELAGVNPNTGELFF. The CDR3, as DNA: TGTGCCAGCAGCGAACTAGCGGGGGTAAATCCGAACACCGGGGAGCTGTTTTTT.